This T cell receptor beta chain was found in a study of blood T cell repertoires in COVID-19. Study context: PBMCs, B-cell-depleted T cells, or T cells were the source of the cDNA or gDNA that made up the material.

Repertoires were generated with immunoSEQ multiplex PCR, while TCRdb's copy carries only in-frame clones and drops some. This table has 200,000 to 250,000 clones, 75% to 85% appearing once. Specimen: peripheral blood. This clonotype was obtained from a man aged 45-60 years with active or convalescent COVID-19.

The CDR3 sequence: CASSARDRGNTGELFF. For the CDR3, the DNA is TGTGCCAGCAGTGCCCGGGACAGGGGTAACACCGGGGAGCTGTTTTTT. The V and J genes are TRBV2 and TRBJ2-2; 10 nucleotides align to TRBD1. There are 16 residues in the CDR3. Per the germline V gene, CDR1 is SNHLY and CDR2 is FYNNEI. The trim removed 4 bases at V and 2 bases at J, leaving 4 bases unmatched.